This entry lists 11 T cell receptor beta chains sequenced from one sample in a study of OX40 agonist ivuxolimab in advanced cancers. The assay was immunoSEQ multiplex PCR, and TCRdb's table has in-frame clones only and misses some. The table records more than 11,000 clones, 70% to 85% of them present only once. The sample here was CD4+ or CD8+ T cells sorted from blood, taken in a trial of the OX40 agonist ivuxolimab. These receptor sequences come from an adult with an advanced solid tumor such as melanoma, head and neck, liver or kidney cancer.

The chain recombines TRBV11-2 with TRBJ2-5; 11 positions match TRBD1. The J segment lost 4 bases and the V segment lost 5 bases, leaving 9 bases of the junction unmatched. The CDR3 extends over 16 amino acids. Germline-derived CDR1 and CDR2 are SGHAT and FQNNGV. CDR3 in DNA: TGTGCCAGCAGCCCCTACCCGGGACAGGGGGGAGAGACCCAGTACTTC. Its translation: CASSPYPGQGGETQYF.

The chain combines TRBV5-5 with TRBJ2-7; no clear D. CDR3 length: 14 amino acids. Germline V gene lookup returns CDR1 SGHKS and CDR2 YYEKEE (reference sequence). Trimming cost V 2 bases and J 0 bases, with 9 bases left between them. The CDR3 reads CASSFDISSYEQYF. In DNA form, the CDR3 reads TGTGCCAGCAGCTTCGACATAAGCTCCTACGAGCAGTACTTC. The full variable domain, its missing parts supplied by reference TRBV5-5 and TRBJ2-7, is DAGVTQSPTHLIKTRGQQVTLRCSPISGHKSVSWYQQVLGQGPQFIFQYYEKEERGRGNFPDRFSARQFPNYSSELNVNALLLGDSALYLCASSFDISSYEQYFGPGTRLTVT.

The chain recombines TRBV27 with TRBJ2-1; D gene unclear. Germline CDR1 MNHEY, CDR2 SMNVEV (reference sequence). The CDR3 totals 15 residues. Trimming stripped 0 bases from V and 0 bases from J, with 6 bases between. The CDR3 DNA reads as TGTGCCAGCAGTTTATCCCGGACCTCCTACAATGAGCAGTTCTTC. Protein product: CASSLSRTSYNEQFF.

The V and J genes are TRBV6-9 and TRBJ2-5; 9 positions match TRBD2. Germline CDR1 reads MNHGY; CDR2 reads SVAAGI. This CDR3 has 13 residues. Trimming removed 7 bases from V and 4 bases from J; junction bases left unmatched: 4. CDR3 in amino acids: CASNPGLAETQYF. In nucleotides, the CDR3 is TGTGCCAGCAACCCGGGACTAGCAGAGACCCAGTACTTC.

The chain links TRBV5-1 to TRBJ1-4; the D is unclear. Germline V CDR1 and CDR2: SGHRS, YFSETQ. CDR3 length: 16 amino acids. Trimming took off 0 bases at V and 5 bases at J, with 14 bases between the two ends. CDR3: CASSLAPARTNEKLFF. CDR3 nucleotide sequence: TGCGCCAGCAGCTTGGCCCCAGCCCGGACGAATGAAAAACTGTTTTTT.

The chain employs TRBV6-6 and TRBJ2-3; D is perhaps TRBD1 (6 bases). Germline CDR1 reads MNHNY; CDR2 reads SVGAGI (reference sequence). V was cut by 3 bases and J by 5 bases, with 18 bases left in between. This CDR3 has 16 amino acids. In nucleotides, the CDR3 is TGTGCCAGCAGTTATAGAGGGACACCTTTAGGAGATACGCAGTATTTT. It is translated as CASSYRGTPLGDTQYF.

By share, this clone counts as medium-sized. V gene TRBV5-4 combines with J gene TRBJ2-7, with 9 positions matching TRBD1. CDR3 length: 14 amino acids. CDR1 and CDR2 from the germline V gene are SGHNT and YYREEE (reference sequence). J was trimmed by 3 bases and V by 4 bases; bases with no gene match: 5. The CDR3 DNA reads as TGTGCCAGCAGCCCGAGGGACAGGGTCTACGAGCAGTACTTC. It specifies CASSPRDRVYEQYF.

CDR3: CASSDTGLAWYEQYF. CDR3 nucleotide sequence: TGTGCCAGCAGCGATACGGGACTAGCGTGGTACGAGCAGTACTTC. V and J are TRBV2 and TRBJ2-7; 10 nucleotides align to TRBD2. CDR3 size: 15 residues. Germline CDR1 reads SNHLY; CDR2 reads FYNNEI. V trimming: 6 bases; J trimming: 4 bases; junction bases outside the gene matches: 9.

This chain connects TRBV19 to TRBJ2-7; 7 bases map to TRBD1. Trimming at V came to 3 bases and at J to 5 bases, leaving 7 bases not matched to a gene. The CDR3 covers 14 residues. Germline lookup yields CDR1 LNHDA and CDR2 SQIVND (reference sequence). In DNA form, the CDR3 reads TGTGCCAGTAGTATTACAGGGGTTCCTCACGAGCAGTACTTC. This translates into CASSITGVPHEQYF.

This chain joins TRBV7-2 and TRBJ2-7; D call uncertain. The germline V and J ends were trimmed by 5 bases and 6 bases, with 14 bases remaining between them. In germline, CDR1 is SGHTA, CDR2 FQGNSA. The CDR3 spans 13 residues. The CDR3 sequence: CASSTNLDPEQYF. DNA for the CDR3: TGTGCCAGCAGCACCAACCTAGATCCCGAGCAGTACTTC.

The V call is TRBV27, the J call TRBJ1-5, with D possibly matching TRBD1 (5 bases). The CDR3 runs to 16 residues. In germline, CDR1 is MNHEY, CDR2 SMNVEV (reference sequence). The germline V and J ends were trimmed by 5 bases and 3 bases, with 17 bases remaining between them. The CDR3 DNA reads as TGTGCCAGCAGTCCGGGGCTCGGAAATCTCAATCAGCCCCAGCATTTT. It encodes CASSPGLGNLNQPQHF.